The TCR beta chain described here comes from a study of blood T cell repertoires in COVID-19. Germline CDR1 is MNHEY and CDR2 is SVGEGT. This CDR3 spans 18 amino acids. V trimming: 2 bases; J trimming: 3 bases; junction bases outside the gene matches: 11. Here immunoSEQ multiplex PCR was the method, and the copy in TCRdb shows in-frame clones only, minus some. The sample lists some 170,000 clones, around 80% occurring once. The TCR sequence derives from a woman in her 70s with acute or convalescent COVID-19. The chain recombines TRBV6-2 or TRBV6-3 with TRBJ1-5; the match to TRBD1 covers 9 bases. The sequenced material came from peripheral blood. CDR3 sequence reads: CASSYGRRTGAPNQPQHF. CDR3 nucleotide sequence: TGTGCCAGCAGTTACGGCCGACGGACAGGGGCACCCAATCAGCCCCAGCATTTT.